What follows are 31 T cell receptor beta chains derived from one specimen sequenced in a study of blood T cell repertoires in COVID-19. TCRdb's table, derived via immunoSEQ multiplex PCR, lists solely in-frame clones and lacks some. The table lists around 200,000 clones, roughly nine tenths of them singletons, with roughly 0.69% in the top ten. Sequenced material: peripheral blood. Receptor source: a man aged 35 to 55 with acute or convalescent COVID-19.

The chain uses TRBV6-5 and TRBJ2-2; 9 nucleotides match TRBD1. The V and J ends lost 2 bases and 6 bases, in that order; junction bases with no gene match: 7. CDR1 and CDR2 from the germline V gene are MNHEY and SVGAGI. The CDR3 totals 16 residues. The CDR3 DNA is TGTGCCAGCAGTTACGGGGGCCGGGACAGGGCCGGGGAGCTGTTTTTT. This gives the protein CASSYGGRDRAGELFF.

CDR3 bases: TGTGCCAGCAGCTTTAGGCTGGGGCTACAGGGGGGAAATCAGCCCCAGCATTTT. It yields the protein CASSFRLGLQGGNQPQHF. The rearrangement joins TRBV5-4 to TRBJ1-5; 8 nucleotides line up with TRBD1. CDR1 and CDR2 from the germline V gene are SGHNT and YYREEE (reference sequence). The J segment lost 4 bases and the V segment lost 2 bases, leaving 14 bases of the junction unmatched. The CDR3 covers 18 residues.

The chain links TRBV7-9 to TRBJ2-5; D perhaps matches TRBD2 (5 bases). The CDR3 contains 13 residues. Trimming took 5 bases from V and 5 from J, leaving 12 bases between them. Looked up from germline, CDR1 is SEHNR and CDR2 is FQNEAQ (reference sequence). CDR3 loop: CASSPSERETQYF. CDR3 bases: TGTGCCAGCAGCCCCTCAGAGCGGGAGACCCAGTACTTC. The variable domain in full, completed from reference TRBV7-9 and TRBJ2-5, reads DTGVSQNPRHKITKRGQNVTFRCDPISEHNRLYWYRQTLGQGPEFLTYFQNEAQLEKSRLLSDRFSAERPKGSFSTLEIQRTEQGDSAMYLCASSPSERETQYFGPGTRLLVL.

V gene TRBV9 combines with J gene TRBJ2-1; 8 bases map to TRBD2. This CDR3 comprises 13 residues. With 0 bases clipped from V and 10 bases from J, the junction kept 3 bases outside the gene matches. Germline CDR1 reads SGDLS; CDR2 reads YYNGEE. CDR3: CASSVAGLAEQFF. For the CDR3, the DNA is TGTGCCAGCAGCGTAGCTGGACTAGCAGAGCAGTTCTTC.

This sequence joins TRBV28 and TRBJ2-1, with 10 bases lining up with TRBD2. Per germline, CDR1 MDHEN and CDR2 SYDVKM. The V segment lost 6 bases and the J segment 7 bases; nucleotides outside the gene matches: 12. The CDR3 loop spans 16 amino acids. CDR3 in amino acids: CASSPLSGREGNEQFF. The DNA for the CDR3 is TGTGCCAGCAGCCCCTTAAGCGGGAGGGAGGGAAATGAGCAGTTCTTC. Together with reference TRBV28 and TRBJ2-1, the CDR3 gives the full variable domain: DVKVTQSSRYLVKRTGEKVFLECVQDMDHENMFWYRQDPGLGLRLIYFSYDVKMKEKGDIPEGYSVSREKKERFSLILESASTNQTSMYLCASSPLSGREGNEQFFGPGTRLTVL.

The chain is built from TRBV27 and TRBJ1-6; maybe TRBD1 (5 bases). The CDR3 covers 15 residues. Trimming pared 2 bases from V and 7 bases from J, leaving 12 bases between. Germline CDR1 MNHEY, CDR2 SMNVEV (reference sequence). The CDR3: CASSLQGYLNSPLHF. CDR3 nucleotide sequence: TGTGCCAGCAGTTTACAGGGATACTTAAATTCACCCCTCCACTTT.

This chain links TRBV4-2 with TRBJ2-6, with D unclear. The CDR3 contains 16 residues. Trimming took off 0 bases at V and 0 bases at J, with 6 bases between the two ends. CDR1 and CDR2 (germline): LGHNA, YNFKEQ. The CDR3 loop reads CASSQDKLSGANVLTF. The DNA for the CDR3 is TGTGCCAGCAGCCAAGATAAGCTCTCTGGGGCCAACGTCCTGACTTTC.

This chain links TRBV18 with TRBJ2-5; D may be TRBD1 (6 bases). From germline, CDR1 is KGHSH and CDR2 LQKENI. The CDR3 consists of 14 residues. V gave up 3 bases and J gave up 5 bases, with 13 bases separating them. Here the CDR3 reads CASSPRTELETQYF. In DNA, the CDR3 is TGTGCCAGCTCACCGAGGACAGAGTTGGAGACCCAGTACTTC.

The rearrangement uses TRBV7-9 and TRBJ2-5; 7 bases fit TRBD1. V lost 5 bases and J lost 3; bases outside the gene matches: 6. Germline V gene lookup returns CDR1 SEHNR and CDR2 FQNEAQ (reference sequence). The CDR3 has 14 amino acids. The DNA of the CDR3 is TGTGCCAGCAGCCCACCGACAGGGAAAGAGACCCAGTACTTC. Translation: CASSPPTGKETQYF. Based on the CDR3 plus reference TRBV7-9 and TRBJ2-5, the full variable domain is DTGVSQNPRHKITKRGQNVTFRCDPISEHNRLYWYRQTLGQGPEFLTYFQNEAQLEKSRLLSDRFSAERPKGSFSTLEIQRTEQGDSAMYLCASSPPTGKETQYFGPGTRLLVL.

In its sample, this clone was seen once. This rearrangement joins TRBV18 to TRBJ1-6; D call uncertain. The ends were cut back, 3 bases at V and 8 bases at J, with 14 bases in the middle. This CDR3 is 15 amino acids long. Germline-derived CDR1 and CDR2 are KGHSH and LQKENI. The CDR3 region is CASSPRALGDSPLHF. The DNA for the CDR3 is TGTGCCAGCTCACCTCGGGCACTCGGGGATTCACCCCTCCACTTT.

J is TRBJ2-1 and V is TRBV14; a weak D match, TRBD2 (7 bases). Per the germline V gene, CDR1 is SGHDN and CDR2 is FVKESK. V was shortened by 4 bases and J by 9 bases, with 13 bases between the two germline ends. The CDR3 is made up of 13 amino acids. CDR3 residues: CASSPLGGGEQFF. As DNA, the CDR3 is TGTGCCAGCAGCCCCCTGGGAGGGGGTGAGCAGTTCTTC.

The J gene is TRBJ1-4, the V gene TRBV5-1, with D maybe TRBD1 (6 bases). The CDR3 is 13 amino acids. V lost 7 bases to trimming and J lost 8 bases, with 15 bases between them. The V gene's germline CDR1 is SGHRS and CDR2 YFSETQ. CDR3 sequence: CASGTSRGEKLFF. CDR3 sequence (DNA): TGCGCCAGCGGAACCTCCAGGGGAGAAAAACTGTTTTTT.

The chain employs TRBV11-3 and TRBJ2-7; 9 nucleotides match TRBD1. Germline V lookup: CDR1 SGHNT, CDR2 YENEEA. V dropped 5 bases and J dropped 5; count of bases not matched to a gene: 7. The CDR3 is made up of 14 amino acids. DNA for the CDR3: TGTGCCAGCAGCCACAGGGGGCGTCCCCACGAGCAGTACTTC. Translation gives CASSHRGRPHEQYF.

The chain has TRBV19 and TRBJ1-4; 10 bases agree with TRBD1. J was trimmed by 8 bases and V by 5 bases; bases with no gene match: 5. CDR1 is LNHDA, CDR2 SQIVND, per germline (reference sequence). This CDR3 has 14 residues. The CDR3 loop reads CASSSGTGAEKLFF. In nucleotides, the CDR3 is TGTGCCAGTAGTTCAGGGACAGGGGCGGAAAAACTGTTTTTT.

The genes are TRBV5-1 and TRBJ1-6; maybe TRBD1 (5 bases). V gave up 4 bases and J gave up 8 bases, with 16 bases separating them. The germline CDR1 and CDR2 sequences are SGHRS and YFSETQ. This CDR3 comprises 15 residues. CDR3 protein: CASSPGGGDDSPLHF. The CDR3 DNA reads as TGCGCCAGCAGCCCGGGGGGAGGGGATGATTCACCCCTCCACTTT.

V and J are TRBV23-1 and TRBJ2-6, with D possibly matching TRBD1 (6 bases). TRBV23-1 is an ORF for which the function is uncertain. This CDR3 region has 14 residues. Deletions cut 8 bases from V and 2 bases from J, with 10 bases between. DNA of the CDR3: TGCGCCAGCGGACGGACAGCTGGGGCCAACGTCCTGACTTTC. Amino acid sequence: CASGRTAGANVLTF.

A single count supports this clone. The gene calls are TRBV19 and TRBJ1-3; 9 bases line up with TRBD1. The CDR3 length is 14 residues. With 8 bases clipped from V and 2 bases from J, the junction kept 4 bases outside the gene matches. Germline V CDR1 and CDR2: LNHDA, SQIVND (reference sequence). The CDR3 nucleotides read TGTGCCAGTGCTGGGACAGGGCCTGGAAACACCATATATTTT. It translates to CASAGTGPGNTIYF.

The chain links TRBV18 to TRBJ1-2; D is perhaps TRBD1 (5 bases). CDR3 size: 16 residues. V lost 6 bases and J 1 base, leaving 18 bases between the germline ends. The germline CDR1 and CDR2 sequences are KGHSH and LQKENI. CDR3 bases: TGTGCCAGCTCCCCCCCGGGAGGGGAGAATAACTATGGCTACACCTTC. This encodes CASSPPGGENNYGYTF.

The J gene is TRBJ1-4, the V gene TRBV29-1; 7 nucleotides match TRBD1. The CDR3 has 13 amino acids. In germline, CDR1 is SQVTM, CDR2 ANQGSEA. Germline trimming cut 4 bases from V and 6 bases from J; bases unmatched to any gene: 5. CDR3 coding DNA: TGCAGCGTTGGGGACAGCACTTATGAAAAACTGTTTTTT. As protein: CSVGDSTYEKLFF.

The chain carries TRBV19 and TRBJ2-3; the D gene is possibly TRBD1 (6 bases). The germline CDR1 and CDR2 sequences are LNHDA and SQIVND (reference sequence). V was cut by 7 bases and J by 5 bases, with 13 bases left in between. This CDR3 spans 13 amino acids. The CDR3 sequence is CASNQGRIDTQYF. The CDR3 nucleotides are TGTGCCAGTAACCAGGGGCGCATAGATACGCAGTATTTT.

The rearrangement links TRBV27 to TRBJ1-1; no reliable D call. The length of the CDR3 is 11 residues. The germline V gene encodes CDR1 MNHEY and CDR2 SMNVEV (reference sequence). V lost 9 bases and J 8 bases, leaving 13 bases between the germline ends. CDR3 loop: CASWVAGEAFF. CDR3 bases: TGTGCCAGTTGGGTAGCTGGAGAAGCTTTCTTT.

This rearrangement joins TRBV11-2 to TRBJ2-7; the D gene is possibly TRBD2 (5 bases). The CDR3 extends over 14 amino acids. Per germline, CDR1 SGHAT and CDR2 FQNNGV. V was pared by 5 bases and J by 3 bases, with 14 bases between. Here the CDR3 DNA reads TGTGCCAGCAGCAAGGCCGGACTTGGCTACGAGCAGTACTTC. It yields the protein CASSKAGLGYEQYF.

This chain uses TRBV4-1 with TRBJ2-5; TRBD2 agrees at 14 bases. From germline, CDR1 is MGHRA and CDR2 YSYEKL. Trimming took 1 base from V and 5 from J; bases not matched to a gene: 9. There are 18 residues in the CDR3. This CDR3 is CASSQGLAGGPSRETQYF. CDR3 nucleotides: TGCGCCAGCAGCCAAGGACTAGCGGGAGGGCCGAGTAGGGAGACCCAGTACTTC.

This clone was seen a single time. This chain links TRBV24-1 with TRBJ2-7, with TRBD1 identical over 10 bases. The length of the CDR3 is 15 residues. Germline CDR1 is KGHDR and CDR2 is SFDVKD. J lost 4 bases, V lost 4 bases, and 6 bases had no gene match. CDR3 DNA: TGTGCCACCAGTGACCCCGGGACAGGGGTATACGAGCAGTACTTC. Residues: CATSDPGTGVYEQYF.

The rearrangement uses TRBV18 and TRBJ1-4; 7 bases map to TRBD1. CDR1 is KGHSH and CDR2 is LQKENI in the germline V gene. This CDR3 is 13 amino acids long. After removal of 6 bases from V and 8 bases from J, the junction contained 6 bases not matched to a gene. CDR3 in DNA: TGTGCCAGCTCTGTGACAGGGATGGAAAAACTGTTTTTT. Its protein is CASSVTGMEKLFF.

The rearrangement links TRBV5-4 to TRBJ2-3, with 11 bases matching TRBD2. Germline values: CDR1 SGHNT, CDR2 YYREEE (reference sequence). CDR3 length: 16 residues. J was trimmed by 3 bases and V by 4 bases; bases with no gene match: 7. DNA for the CDR3: TGTGCCAGCAGCGTGACGGGACTAGCGGCAACAGATACGCAGTATTTT. Encoded protein: CASSVTGLAATDTQYF.

The chain recombines TRBV28 with TRBJ2-1, with D tentatively TRBD2 (7 bases). CDR1 and CDR2 from the germline V gene are MDHEN and SYDVKM. The CDR3 spans 13 residues. The V end was cut by 9 bases, the J end by 4 bases, with 13 bases between. The CDR3, as DNA: TGTGCCAGTCAAAAGGGGGGGTACAATGAGCAGTTCTTC. This encodes CASQKGGYNEQFF.

The genes are TRBV27 and TRBJ2-1; 12 bases fit TRBD2. J lost 6 bases, V lost 6 bases, and 6 bases had no gene match. CDR1 is MNHEY, CDR2 SMNVEV, per germline (reference sequence). CDR3 length equals 15 residues. CDR3 nucleotide sequence: TGTGCCAGCAGAACGGGGACTAGCGGGCCCAATGAGCAGTTCTTC. Its translation: CASRTGTSGPNEQFF.

The genes are TRBV18 and TRBJ2-7; TRBD2 is a possible D gene (5 bases). The CDR3 has 13 amino acids. The V end lost 3 bases, the J end lost 2 bases, and 8 bases lay between the germline ends. CDR1 is KGHSH and CDR2 is LQKENI in the germline V gene. CDR3 DNA sequence: TGTGCCAGCTCACCGGACTCAACCTACGAGCAGTACTTC. This gives the protein CASSPDSTYEQYF.

CDR3 amino acids: CASSSRTGVETQYF. As DNA, the CDR3 is TGTGCCAGCAGTTCGAGAACAGGGGTTGAGACCCAGTACTTC. The chain uses TRBV28 and TRBJ2-5, with 7 nucleotides matching TRBD1. The V gene's germline CDR1 is MDHEN and CDR2 SYDVKM. The CDR3 is made up of 14 amino acids. V lost 4 bases and J lost 5; bases outside the gene matches: 7. Drawing the rest from reference TRBV28 and TRBJ2-5, the complete variable domain is DVKVTQSSRYLVKRTGEKVFLECVQDMDHENMFWYRQDPGLGLRLIYFSYDVKMKEKGDIPEGYSVSREKKERFSLILESASTNQTSMYLCASSSRTGVETQYFGPGTRLLVL.

V gene TRBV5-4 combines with J gene TRBJ1-4; a possible D gene is TRBD1 (6 bases). The CDR3 totals 15 residues. Germline loops: CDR1 SGHNT, CDR2 YYREEE (reference sequence). V was cut by 4 bases and J by 3 bases, with 13 bases left in between. The CDR3 DNA sequence: TGTGCCAGCAGCCTAACAGGGCCCGCTAATGAAAAACTGTTTTTT. Its translation: CASSLTGPANEKLFF.